This T cell receptor (beta chain) appears in the sequencing data of a study of blood T cell repertoires in COVID-19. Whole-study context: Samples representing acute and convalescent COVID-19 were sourced from the United States, Italy and Spain. The cDNA or gDNA used as material had been derived from T cells, B-cell-depleted T cells, or PBMCs.

Germline V gives CDR1 SGHRS, CDR2 YFSETQ. J lost 3 bases, V lost 0 bases, and 5 bases had no gene match. The CDR3 contains 16 residues. In the original analysis: Reference gene primer amplification gave estimated nucleated cell counts. Here immunoSEQ multiplex PCR was the method, and the copy in TCRdb shows in-frame clones only, minus some. V and J calls and clone size are given by that table; D and trimming were obtained from the DNA. This table holds about 100,000 clones, about 85% found once. This clonotype was sampled from a man aged 50-59 years with active or convalescent COVID-19. The genes are TRBV5-1 and TRBJ2-1; 8 bases align to TRBD2. Sequenced material: peripheral blood. The CDR3 protein is CASSLEGSGNYNEQFF. The DNA of the CDR3 is TGCGCCAGCAGCTTGGAGGGTAGCGGGAACTACAATGAGCAGTTCTTC. Complete variable domain (other parts from reference TRBV5-1 and TRBJ2-1): KAGVTQTPRYLIKTRGQQVTLSCSPISGHRSVSWYQQTPGQGLQFLFEYFSETQRNKGNFPGRFSGRQFSNSRSEMNVSTLELGDSALYLCASSLEGSGNYNEQFFGPGTRLTVL.